The 22 T cell receptor beta chains below come from one sample, sequenced in a study of identical twins. TCRdb reprocessed the 5' RACE reads via MiXCR and lists one record per CDR3 protein. The repertoire holds around 220,000 distinct CDR3 sequences, 11% to 15% seen once, with 7% to 9% in the top ten. Sequencing used memory (CD45RO+) T cells sorted from blood. The receptors were gathered from a woman between 18 and 30 years old in good health.

This clonotype was seen a single time. The CDR3 loop is CSARAGFSGGPRYNEQFF. CDR3 DNA: TGCAGTGCTAGAGCGGGTTTTAGCGGGGGACCCAGGTACAATGAGCAGTTCTTC. The chain is built from TRBV20-1 and TRBJ2-1, with TRBD2 identical over 9 bases. In germline, CDR1 is DFQATT, CDR2 SNEGSKA (reference sequence). With 1 base clipped from V and 4 bases from J, the junction kept 14 bases outside the gene matches. This CDR3 has 18 residues.

This clonotype occurred a few times. This chain uses TRBV6-1 with TRBJ2-2, with 8 positions matching TRBD2. After removal of 0 bases from V and 0 bases from J, the junction contained 0 bases not matched to a gene. The CDR3 is 16 residues long. The germline V gene encodes CDR1 MNHNS and CDR2 SASEGT. CDR3 region: CASSEARGANTGELFF. The DNA of the CDR3 is TGTGCCAGCAGTGAAGCGCGGGGGGCGAACACCGGGGAGCTGTTTTTT.

Only a few counts were recorded for this clonotype. The rearrangement uses TRBV20-1 and TRBJ1-5, with 8 positions matching TRBD1. The CDR3 has 12 amino acids. The ends lost 6 bases at V and 6 bases at J; junction bases unmatched: 4. Germline CDR1 DFQATT, CDR2 SNEGSKA (reference sequence). The CDR3 here is CSAAGGSQPQHF. The CDR3 nucleotides are TGCAGTGCCGCAGGGGGCAGTCAGCCCCAGCATTTT.

The CDR3 here is CASSQDSLAGVGDTQYF. In DNA, the CDR3 is TGCGCCAGCAGCCAAGATAGCCTAGCGGGAGTGGGGGATACGCAGTATTTT. This chain uses TRBV4-3 with TRBJ2-3, with 10 positions matching TRBD2. Germline CDR1 LGHNA, CDR2 YSLEER. CDR3 length equals 17 residues. The V segment lost 0 bases and the J segment 6 bases; nucleotides outside the gene matches: 9.

This clonotype was seen many times. The V gene is TRBV20-1, the J gene TRBJ2-3; TRBD2 matches 8 bases. The V and J ends lost 0 bases and 4 bases, in that order; junction bases with no gene match: 6. The germline gives CDR1 DFQATT, CDR2 SNEGSKA (reference sequence). The CDR3 spans 15 residues. The CDR3 region is CSARDPAGDADTQYF. The CDR3 coding sequence is TGCAGTGCTAGAGATCCAGCGGGGGACGCAGATACGCAGTATTTT.

The chain uses TRBV20-1 and TRBJ2-7; TRBD1 is a possible D gene (5 bases). V was trimmed by 1 base and J by 4 bases, leaving 17 bases between them. The length of the CDR3 is 15 residues. The germline gives CDR1 DFQATT, CDR2 SNEGSKA (reference sequence). The CDR3 nucleotides are TGCAGTGCTAGAGGACAGTCCAGGGCCGGGTACGAGCAGTACTTC. Amino acid sequence: CSARGQSRAGYEQYF.

This clonotype was found a few times. The chain has TRBV5-1 and TRBJ2-2; possible D gene TRBD2, 7 bases. The V end lost 2 bases, the J end lost 5 bases, and 13 bases lay between the germline ends. CDR1 is SGHRS and CDR2 is YFSETQ in the germline V gene. CDR3 length equals 15 residues. The CDR3 DNA reads as TGCGCCAGCAGCTTTACGGGGGGCGCGACCGGGGAGCTGTTTTTT. The encoded protein is CASSFTGGATGELFF.

This clonotype was seen many times. The chain uses TRBV5-1 and TRBJ2-7, with TRBD1 matching over 10 bases. Trimming took 0 bases from V and 3 from J; bases not matched to a gene: 0. Germline V gene data show CDR1 as SGHRS and CDR2 as YFSETQ. The CDR3 sequence is 14 residues long. For the CDR3, the DNA is TGCGCCAGCAGCTTGGGGACAGGGGGCTACGAGCAGTACTTC. Translation: CASSLGTGGYEQYF.

This chain uses TRBV12-3 or TRBV12-4 with TRBJ1-2; D possibly corresponds to TRBD1 (5 bases). V was trimmed by 2 bases and J by 7 bases, leaving 8 bases between them. The CDR3 runs 12 residues. The CDR3 DNA is TGTGCCAGCAGTTTAACGGACACTGGCTACACCTTC. This translates into CASSLTDTGYTF.

The genes are TRBV5-1 and TRBJ2-3; D may match TRBD1 or TRBD2 (6 bases each). The germline V gene has CDR1 SGHRS and CDR2 YFSETQ. This CDR3 contains 16 residues. V shed 0 bases and J shed 1 base, with 12 bases lying between them. CDR3 region: CASSLGGAPGTDTQYF. The CDR3 nucleotides read TGCGCCAGCAGCTTGGGGGGGGCTCCCGGCACAGATACGCAGTATTTT.

The gene calls are TRBV6-5 and TRBJ2-1; 9 bases are a match to TRBD2. Per germline, CDR1 MNHEY and CDR2 SVGAGI. J lost 4 bases, V lost 0 bases, and 4 bases had no gene match. This CDR3 comprises 16 residues. The CDR3 reads CASSYSGLALYNEQFF. The CDR3 region has the DNA TGTGCCAGCAGTTACTCGGGACTAGCCTTATACAATGAGCAGTTCTTC.

V and J are TRBV20-1 and TRBJ2-4; D remains ambiguous. The V and J ends lost 3 bases and 0 bases respectively, with 6 bases between them. Germline lookup yields CDR1 DFQATT and CDR2 SNEGSKA (reference sequence). The CDR3 runs 13 residues. CDR3 amino acids: CSASWLAKNIQYF. CDR3 nucleotide sequence: TGCAGTGCTAGTTGGTTAGCCAAAAACATTCAGTACTTC.

Ten or more counts support this clonotype. The V call is TRBV24-1, the J call TRBJ2-7; D may be TRBD2 (5 bases). V lost 1 base and J 4 bases, leaving 10 bases between the germline ends. Germline lookup yields CDR1 KGHDR and CDR2 SFDVKD. There are 14 residues in the CDR3. The CDR3 sequence: CATSDFFGVYEQYF. DNA of the CDR3: TGTGCCACCAGTGATTTTTTCGGGGTGTACGAGCAGTACTTC.

This clonotype has only one observation. V gene TRBV20-1 combines with J gene TRBJ2-1; 7 bases match TRBD2. The CDR3 covers 13 residues. The germline gives CDR1 DFQATT, CDR2 SNEGSKA (reference sequence). The ends lost 8 bases at V and 5 bases at J; junction bases unmatched: 9. The CDR3 is CSLSSGVNNEQFF. The CDR3 bases are TGCAGTCTTTCCAGCGGGGTCAACAATGAGCAGTTCTTC.

This clonotype turned up a few times. The chain employs TRBV2 and TRBJ2-1; perhaps TRBD2 as D (7 bases). Germline V gene sequence: CDR1 SNHLY, CDR2 FYNNEI. This CDR3 is 12 amino acids long. V lost 6 bases and J lost 8, with 11 bases in between. The chain's CDR3 is CASRGGADEQFF. Here the CDR3 DNA reads TGTGCCAGCAGGGGGGGGGCCGATGAGCAGTTCTTC.

The gene calls are TRBV6-5 and TRBJ2-7, with unresolved D. This CDR3 region has 14 residues. From germline, CDR1 is MNHEY and CDR2 SVGAGI. With 2 bases removed from V and 3 bases from J, the gap between germline ends came to 11 bases. For the CDR3, the DNA is TGTGCCAGCAGTTACGTGGGCAGCCACTACGAGCAGTACTTC. Its protein is CASSYVGSHYEQYF.

This clonotype was counted ten times or more. The V gene is TRBV20-1, the J gene TRBJ2-2; TRBD2 aligns across 7 bases. This CDR3 has 14 amino acids. V gave up 3 bases and J gave up 5 bases; unmatched junction bases: 6. Germline V gene lookup returns CDR1 DFQATT and CDR2 SNEGSKA (reference sequence). The chain's CDR3 is CSASTSAGTGELFF. The CDR3 coding sequence is TGCAGTGCTAGTACTAGCGCAGGGACCGGGGAGCTGTTTTTT.

The V call is TRBV9, the J call TRBJ1-1; D is unresolved. Trimming took off 2 bases at V and 4 bases at J, with 12 bases between the two ends. The CDR3 is 14 residues long. Germline CDR1 reads SGDLS; CDR2 reads YYNGEE. The CDR3 nucleotides read TGTGCCAGCAGCGTGGCGGCTGGGAGCACTGAAGCTTTCTTT. Its translation: CASSVAAGSTEAFF.

This clonotype was counted between two and nine times. The chain uses TRBV7-9 and TRBJ2-2, with TRBD2 matching 9 bases. The CDR3 has 15 amino acids. J lost 4 bases, V lost 3 bases, and 3 bases had no gene match. Germline CDR1 SEHNR, CDR2 FQNEAQ (reference sequence). The CDR3 bases are TGTGCCAGCAGCTTCGGACTAGCGAGCACCGGGGAGCTGTTTTTT. Translating gives CASSFGLASTGELFF.

The chain couples TRBV12-3 or TRBV12-4 to TRBJ2-1, with 7 nucleotides matching TRBD1. The CDR3 consists of 13 residues. The trim removed 5 bases at V and 9 bases at J, leaving 7 bases unmatched. CDR3 nucleotide sequence: TGTGCCAGCAGTCTGGGAACAGGGGCTGAGCAGTTCTTC. It yields the protein CASSLGTGAEQFF.

CDR3 residues: CSARVFGTSRSNEQFF. The CDR3 coding sequence is TGCAGTGCTAGAGTATTCGGGACTAGTCGGTCAAATGAGCAGTTCTTC. The chain combines TRBV20-1 with TRBJ2-1; 8 nucleotides align to TRBD2. Trimming removed 1 base from V and 7 bases from J; junction bases left unmatched: 12. The CDR3 covers 16 residues. The germline V gene has CDR1 DFQATT and CDR2 SNEGSKA (reference sequence).

The chain carries TRBV20-1 and TRBJ2-3; D perhaps matches TRBD1 (5 bases). CDR3 length: 13 amino acids. The V gene's germline CDR1 is DFQATT and CDR2 SNEGSKA (reference sequence). Trimming took 5 bases from V and 6 from J, leaving 15 bases between them. The CDR3 DNA is TGCAGTGCTCTAGGACACCAGCAGGATACGCAGTATTTT. This encodes CSALGHQQDTQYF.